What follows is one TCR beta chain and its context. This clone was detected only a few times. No antigen is known for it. There are no base qualities to consult, and no much larger clone falls within one base. The donors were healthy, HIV-negative adults with no recently reported acute infections or vaccinations. Every donor was a Caucasian adult living in Nashville, Tennessee, USA. CD4+ T cells were enriched by magnetic negative selection; naive cells were then positively selected on CD45RA, and the negative fraction formed the memory subset. Blood was collected by leukapheresis, and PBMCs were isolated by Ficoll-Histopaque density gradient centrifugation and then cryopreserved in liquid nitrogen vapor phase. Analytical flow cytometry was used to check the purity and quantity of each magnetically sorted T cell population. Genomic DNA was isolated from every sorted fraction and measured by UV absorbance on a Nanodrop 2000c.

Including the terminal cysteine and phenylalanine, the CDR3 comprises 16 residues. The read is trimmed to its CDR3 DNA, 48 bases read in frame from base 1. The germline ends are 13 bases apart after V is trimmed by 2 bases and J by 3 bases. Looking up the germline V gene yields CDR1 KGHSH and CDR2 LQKENI. The sample originates from a study of shared clonotypes between healthy human individuals (TCRdb year 2020). Background on the whole study: The cohort included a few men and a couple of women between 18 and 49 years of age. For each donor, three plates each were used for CD4 naive and CD4 memory, two plates were used for CD8 naive, and one plate was used for CD8 memory. Each donor's leukapheresis produced roughly between roughly 0.85 and 9.5 billion PBMCs. To estimate repertoire size and how much clonotypes are shared between individuals, the study performed deep sequencing of blood TCR repertoires from about 5 healthy adults. To increase sequencing depth and limit assay-specific biases, TCR repertoire library preparation and sequencing were carried out by different laboratories using diverse techniques.

TCR CDR3 regions were amplified from genomic DNA by multiplex PCR using the deep immunoSEQ assay. Extracted genomic DNA from each cell subset was spread evenly across all wells of several immunoSEQ 96-well plates, with each plate serving as a replicate. For sorted subsets, each replicate PCR was loaded with around 200 ng genomic DNA, equivalent to 30,000 or so T cell genomes. Purified libraries were quantified with a Qubit 3.0 fluorometer, sized on a Bioanalyzer 2100, and re-quantified with the KAPA Library Quantification kit. Every immunoSEQ 96-well plate was sequenced on a dedicated single-read 150-cycle Illumina NextSeq 550 flow cell. For the original study's pipeline: Because the immunoSEQ output held only junctional sequences and lacked quality scores, the filtering could not match the filtering applied to full-length reads. Sequences were annotated with PyIR, a Python wrapper for IgBLAST v1.9, using IMGT germline references to assign V/J genes and CDR3. Reads were removed for weak V/J assignments (E-value above 1e-6), missing CDR3, stop codons, out-of-frame junctions, or ambiguous translated residues. V3J clonotypes were defined as sequences sharing the same inferred V gene, J gene, and CDR3 amino acid sequence. The percentage overlap between two repertoires was calculated by dividing the number of shared unique clonotypes by the size of the smaller repertoire. Repertoire richness was assessed with RTK rarefaction, the Chao1 estimator, and Recon v2.1 estimates of unobserved clonotypes. OLGA was used to compute generation probabilities for all TCRbeta clonotypes that the gDNA method yielded from a handful of donors. TCRdb obtained this table from immuneACCESS and retained in-frame rearrangements with V and J assigned. These tables miss some clones; where compared with another copy, unresolved V genes account for less than half of the shortfall, and the remainder is unexplained. D and trimming were read from the DNA, whereas the V and J calls and clone size are those reported in that table. This sample holds approximately 1,000,000 clones; around 82% were observed only once. Around 0.47% of the sample rests with the top ten.

Broader findings and caveats from the paper: Rarefaction of sorted-subset datasets indicated incomplete sequencing despite the large sequencing depth. Estimated clonotype richness was generally larger for naive than for memory subsets. Across a handful of donors, approximately 4.6% of naive CD4, around 3.3% of naive CD8, around 2.1% of memory CD4, and over 0.35% of memory CD8 clonotypes were shared. Compared with non-shared clonotypes, the clonotypes found in all four sorted-subset donors had higher generation probabilities. The genetic and exposure-history diversity represented was limited by the small number of donors. Sampling was restricted to blood, and TCR repertoires in tissue are likely to differ from TCR repertoires in blood. Based on pairwise subsampling, the degree of clonotype sharing among donors was expected to be affected by sequencing depth.

This clonotype was sampled from a man between 18 and 35 years old in good health. Some clones in this sample may be carry-over from other donors' samples. Recombination linked TRBV18 to TRBJ2-2; the D gene is perhaps TRBD1, from 6 matching bases. Sequencing was carried out using memory CD4+ T cells from PBMCs. The cell subset or site label on this specimen signifies: CD45RA-negative fraction. The CDR3 protein sequence reads: CASSPRAGADTGELFF. Here is the DNA: TGTGCCAGCTCACCAAGGGCAGGGGCTGACACCGGGGAGCTGTTTTTT.